This TCR beta chain stems from a study of T cell responses to AZD1222 COVID-19 vaccine. Sequencing used immunoSEQ multiplex PCR; TCRdb keeps in-frame clones, though not all of them. The sample yields about 160,000 clones, 92% seen once. The length of the CDR3 is 15 residues. The V gene lost 1 base and the J gene lost 1 base, with 10 bases spanning the gap. Per the germline V gene, CDR1 is KGHSY and CDR2 is FQNENV. Of note for this clone: Antigen unknown.

General observations from the study: After the peak T cell response, and only then, were repertoires sampled.

The sequencing used peripheral blood, collected on day 0 of MenACWY control vaccination. The V gene is TRBV16, the J gene TRBJ1-1; D not resolved. This receptor was identified in an adult in good health. The CDR3 sequence is CASSQLSAGNTEAFF. The CDR3 coding sequence is TGTGCCAGCAGCCAATTAAGTGCAGGGAACACTGAAGCTTTCTTT.